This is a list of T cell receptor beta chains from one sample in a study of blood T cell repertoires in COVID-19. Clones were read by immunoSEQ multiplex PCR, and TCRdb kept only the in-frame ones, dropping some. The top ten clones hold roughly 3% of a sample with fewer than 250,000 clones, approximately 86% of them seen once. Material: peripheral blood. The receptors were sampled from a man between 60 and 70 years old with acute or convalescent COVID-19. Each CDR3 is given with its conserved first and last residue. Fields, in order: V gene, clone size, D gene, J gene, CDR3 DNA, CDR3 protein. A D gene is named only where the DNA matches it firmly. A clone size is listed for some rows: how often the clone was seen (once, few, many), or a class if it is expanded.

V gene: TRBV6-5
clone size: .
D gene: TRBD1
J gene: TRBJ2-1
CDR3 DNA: TGTGCCAGCAGTTACCCTGGAGAGGGGGCTGAGCAGTTCTTC
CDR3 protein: CASSYPGEGAEQFF

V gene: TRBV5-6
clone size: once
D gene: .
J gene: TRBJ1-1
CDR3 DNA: TGTGCCAGCAGCTTGGGGGCAGGGCTGAACACTGAAGCTTTCTTT
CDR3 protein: CASSLGAGLNTEAFF

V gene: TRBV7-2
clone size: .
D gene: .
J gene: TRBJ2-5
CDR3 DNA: TGTGCCAGCAGCTTAGCGCGGCGGGTACCCCAAGAGACCCAGTACTTC
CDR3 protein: CASSLARRVPQETQYF

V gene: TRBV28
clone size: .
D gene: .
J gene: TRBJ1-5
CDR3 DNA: TGTGCCAGCAGTTTAGGGGGGGCTGGCAATCAGCCCCAGCATTTT
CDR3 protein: CASSLGGAGNQPQHF

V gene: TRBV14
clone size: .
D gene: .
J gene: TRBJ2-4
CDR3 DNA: TGTGCCAGCAGCCAAGACCCTATAGCCAAAAACATTCAGTACTTC
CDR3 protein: CASSQDPIAKNIQYF

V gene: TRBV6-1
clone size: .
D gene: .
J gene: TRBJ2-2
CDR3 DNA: TGTGCCAGCAGTGACTGGCGGGCCGCCTCCACCGGGGAGCTGTTTTTT
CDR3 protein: CASSDWRAASTGELFF

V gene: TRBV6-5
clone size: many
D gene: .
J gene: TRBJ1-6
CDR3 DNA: TGTGCCAGCGGGGGGGCGGTGGTGCGGAATTCACCCCTCCACTTT
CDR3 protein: CASGGAVVRNSPLHF

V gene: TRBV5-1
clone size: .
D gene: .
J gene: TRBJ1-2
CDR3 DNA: TGCGCCAGCAGACGCAGGGGAAACTATGGCTACACCTTC
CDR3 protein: CASRRRGNYGYTF

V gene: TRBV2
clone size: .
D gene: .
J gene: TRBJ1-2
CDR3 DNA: TGTGCCAGCAGGGTCCTGGGGGCTAATGGCTACACCTTC
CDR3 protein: CASRVLGANGYTF

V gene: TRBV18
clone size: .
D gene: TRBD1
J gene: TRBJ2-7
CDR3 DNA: TGTGCCAGCTCACGATTATCGGGACAGGGGTCCAACGAGCAGTACTTC
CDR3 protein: CASSRLSGQGSNEQYF

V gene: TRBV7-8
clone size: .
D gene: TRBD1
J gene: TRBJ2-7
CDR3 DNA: TGTGCCAGCAGCTGGGGGGACAGGGCGTCCTCCTACGAGCAGTACTTC
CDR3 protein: CASSWGDRASSYEQYF

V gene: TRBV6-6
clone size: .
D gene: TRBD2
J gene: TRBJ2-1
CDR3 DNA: TGTGCCAGCAGTTACACCCTAGCGGGGGGGTTGAATGAGCAGTTCTTC
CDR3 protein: CASSYTLAGGLNEQFF

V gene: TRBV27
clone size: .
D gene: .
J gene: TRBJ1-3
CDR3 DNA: TGTGCCAGCAGCCTAACAGGGCGCTCTGGAAACACCATATATTTT
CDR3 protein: CASSLTGRSGNTIYF

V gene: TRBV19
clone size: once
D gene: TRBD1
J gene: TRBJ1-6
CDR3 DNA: TGTGCCAGTAGTCCAACAGGGGGCTGGAATTCACCCCTCCACTTT
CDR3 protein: CASSPTGGWNSPLHF

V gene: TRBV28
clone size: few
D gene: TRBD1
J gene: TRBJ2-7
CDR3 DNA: TGTGCCAGCTGTTCCTCCGGGACAGGGGGCGAGCAGTACTTC
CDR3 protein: CASCSSGTGGEQYF

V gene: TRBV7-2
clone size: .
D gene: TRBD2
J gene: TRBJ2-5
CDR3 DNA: TGTGCCAGCAGCTCAACAGCGGGGGGGTTAGAGACCCAGTACTTC
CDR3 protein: CASSSTAGGLETQYF

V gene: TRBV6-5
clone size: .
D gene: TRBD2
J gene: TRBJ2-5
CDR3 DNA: TGTGCCAGCCGAAATAGCGGGGGGACCCAGTACTTC
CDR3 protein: CASRNSGGTQYF

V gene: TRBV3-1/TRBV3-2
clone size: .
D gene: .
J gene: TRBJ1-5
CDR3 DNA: TGTGCCAGCAGCCAAGATCGAGCCCAGCCCCAGCATTTT
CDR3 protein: CASSQDRAQPQHF

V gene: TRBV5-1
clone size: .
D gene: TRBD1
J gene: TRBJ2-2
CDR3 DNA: TGCGCCAGCAGCTTGACAGGGGCTGGTGGGGCCGGGGAGCTGTTTTTT
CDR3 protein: CASSLTGAGGAGELFF

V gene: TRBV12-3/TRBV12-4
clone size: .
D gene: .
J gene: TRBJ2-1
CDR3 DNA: TGTGCCAGCGCTGCGCGGGGAAATGAGCAGTTCTTC
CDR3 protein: CASAARGNEQFF

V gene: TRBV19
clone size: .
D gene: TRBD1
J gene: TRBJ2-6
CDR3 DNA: TGTGCCAGTAGTATAGGCGGGACAGGGGTCGGTGGGGCCAACGTCCTGACTTTC
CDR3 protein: CASSIGGTGVGGANVLTF

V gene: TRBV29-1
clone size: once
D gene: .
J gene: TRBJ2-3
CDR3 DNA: TGCAGCGTCAACAGTTGGGTTTTGACAGATACGCAGTATTTT
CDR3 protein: CSVNSWVLTDTQYF

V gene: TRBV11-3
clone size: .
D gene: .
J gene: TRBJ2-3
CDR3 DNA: TGTGCCAGCAGCTTTGGGCAGGGGCAGGGAGATACGCAGTATTTT
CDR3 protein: CASSFGQGQGDTQYF

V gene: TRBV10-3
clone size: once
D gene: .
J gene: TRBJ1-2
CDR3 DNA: TGTGCCATCAGTGGTGGAGGGGGGGGCGGTTCTACTAACTATGGCTACACCTTC
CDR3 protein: CAISGGGGGGSTNYGYTF

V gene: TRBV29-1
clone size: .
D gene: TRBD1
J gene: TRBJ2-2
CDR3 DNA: TGCAGCGTTGAAGGGTGGGGACAGAGGAACACCGGGGAGCTGTTTTTT
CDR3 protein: CSVEGWGQRNTGELFF

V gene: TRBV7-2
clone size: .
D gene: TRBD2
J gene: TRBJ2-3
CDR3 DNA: TGTGCCAGCAGCTTAGGTCCGCCTAGCGGGGGTTCAGATACGCAGTATTTT
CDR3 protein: CASSLGPPSGGSDTQYF

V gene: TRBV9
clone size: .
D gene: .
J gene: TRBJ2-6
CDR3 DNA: TGTGCCAGCAGCCCCCGACAGGAGATATCTGGGGCCAACGTCCTGACTTTC
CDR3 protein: CASSPRQEISGANVLTF

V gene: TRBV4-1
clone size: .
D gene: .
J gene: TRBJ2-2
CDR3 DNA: TGCGCCAGCAGCCAAGGGCTAGCTTGGAACACCGGGGAGCTGTTTTTT
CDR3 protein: CASSQGLAWNTGELFF

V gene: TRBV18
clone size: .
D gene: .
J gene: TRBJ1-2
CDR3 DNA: TGTGCCAGCTCACCAATAAGAGCTCAGGCAGGGGCGAGGAATGGCTACACCTTC
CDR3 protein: CASSPIRAQAGARNGYTF

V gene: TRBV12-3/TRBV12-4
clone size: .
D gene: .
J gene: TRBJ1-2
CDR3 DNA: TGTGCCAGCAGTTTTGGCCAATCTGGCTACACCTTC
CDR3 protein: CASSFGQSGYTF

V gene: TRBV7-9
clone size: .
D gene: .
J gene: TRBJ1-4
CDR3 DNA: TGTGCCAGCTGCTTCGTGGGGGGGGATGAAAAACTGTTTTTT
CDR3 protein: CASCFVGGDEKLFF

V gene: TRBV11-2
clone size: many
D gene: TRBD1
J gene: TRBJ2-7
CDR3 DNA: TGTGCCAGCAGCGGGGGGGCCGGGACAGGGGTCTCCTACGAGCAGTACTTC
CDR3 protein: CASSGGAGTGVSYEQYF

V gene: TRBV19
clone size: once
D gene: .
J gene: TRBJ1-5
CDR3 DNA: TGTGCCAGTAGTATAAAGGACATAGGCAATCAGCCCCAGCATTTT
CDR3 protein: CASSIKDIGNQPQHF

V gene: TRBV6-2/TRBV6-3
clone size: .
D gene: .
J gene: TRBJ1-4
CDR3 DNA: TGTGCCAGCAGTTACCCCACCCGACAGGAAAGAACAACTAATGAAAAACTGTTTTTT
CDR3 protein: CASSYPTRQERTTNEKLFF

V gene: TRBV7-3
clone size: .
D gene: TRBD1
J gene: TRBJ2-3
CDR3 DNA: TGTGCCAGCAGTTTAAACAGGGGATTGGATACGCAGTATTTT
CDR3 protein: CASSLNRGLDTQYF

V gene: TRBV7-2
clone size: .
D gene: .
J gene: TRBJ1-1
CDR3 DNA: TGTGCCAGCAGCTTAGGGGGCCCGCTTCCGGTGAAGGCTTTCTTT
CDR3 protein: CASSLGGPLPVKAFF

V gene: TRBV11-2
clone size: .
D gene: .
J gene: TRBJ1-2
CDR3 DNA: TGTGCCAGCAGCTTAGATTGGATACGGGGCTATGGCTACACCTTC
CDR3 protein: CASSLDWIRGYGYTF

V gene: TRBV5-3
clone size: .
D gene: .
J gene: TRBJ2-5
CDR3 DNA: TGTGCCAGAAGCCCTAAGATGGGGGGTACGAATCGAGAGACCCAGTACTTC
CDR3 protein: CARSPKMGGTNRETQYF

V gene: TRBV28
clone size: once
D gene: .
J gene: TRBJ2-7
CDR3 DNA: TGTGCCAGCAGTTTGGCCGGTGCGGCGCGCGAGCAGTACTTC
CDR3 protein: CASSLAGAAREQYF

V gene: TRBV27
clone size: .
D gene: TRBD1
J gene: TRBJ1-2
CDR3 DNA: TGTGCCAGCAGTTTATCAGGGCCCGGGACAGGGGCTATTAACTATGGCTACACCTTC
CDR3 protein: CASSLSGPGTGAINYGYTF

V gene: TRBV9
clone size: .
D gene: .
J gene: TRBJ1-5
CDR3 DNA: TGTGCCAGCAGCCCTTGGGGGGGACCCGACCAGCCCCAGCATTTT
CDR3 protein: CASSPWGGPDQPQHF